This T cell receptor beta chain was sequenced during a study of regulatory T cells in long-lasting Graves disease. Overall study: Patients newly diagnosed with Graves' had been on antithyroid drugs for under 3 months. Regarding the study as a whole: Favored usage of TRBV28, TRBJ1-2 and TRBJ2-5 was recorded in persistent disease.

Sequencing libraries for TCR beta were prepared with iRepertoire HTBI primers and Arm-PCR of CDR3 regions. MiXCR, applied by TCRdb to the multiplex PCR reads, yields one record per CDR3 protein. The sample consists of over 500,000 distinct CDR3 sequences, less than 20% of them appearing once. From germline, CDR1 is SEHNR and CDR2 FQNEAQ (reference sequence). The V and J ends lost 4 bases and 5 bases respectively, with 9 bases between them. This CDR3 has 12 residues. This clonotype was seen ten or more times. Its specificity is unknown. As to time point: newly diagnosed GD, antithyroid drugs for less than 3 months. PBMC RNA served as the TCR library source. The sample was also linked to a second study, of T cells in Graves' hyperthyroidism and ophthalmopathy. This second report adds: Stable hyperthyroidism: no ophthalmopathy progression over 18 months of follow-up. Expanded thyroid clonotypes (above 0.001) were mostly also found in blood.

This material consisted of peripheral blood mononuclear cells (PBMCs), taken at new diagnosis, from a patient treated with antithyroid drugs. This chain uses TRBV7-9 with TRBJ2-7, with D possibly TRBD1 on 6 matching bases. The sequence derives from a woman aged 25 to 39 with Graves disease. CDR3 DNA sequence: TGTGCCAGCAGCTATCGACAGGACGAGCAGTACTTC. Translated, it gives CASSYRQDEQYF.